The 25 T cell receptor beta chains below were found in one sample sequenced in a study of human T cells and chemical hapten exposure (dated by TCRdb to about 2021). The library was obtained by RACE. For sequencing, a NextSeq 500 was employed. The public reads were reprocessed in TCRdb via fastp at Q25 and MiXCR, keeping in-frame beta chains. Each CDR3 protein gets just one entry, which takes the most common genes and DNA from the rows behind it. The sample data list about 120,000 distinct CDR3 sequences, and over 10% of these were observed just once. The ten largest clonotypes hold just over 1.4% of the sample. Interpreted using the paper, the time point label stands for: patch test 1, 2 weeks after DPC sensitization. This sample's treatment or condition label indicates: therapeutic diphenylcyclopropenone sensitization with weekly scalp DPC. The sequencing used whole blood, collected in connection with sensitization to the hapten diphenylcyclopropenone (DPC). These receptors all stem from a woman aged 45-65 years with alopecia areata. Some clones in this sample may be carry-over from other donors' samples.

Many counts were recorded for this clonotype. This chain connects TRBV5-4 to TRBJ2-2; 10 bases map to TRBD1. Germline assignment: CDR1 SGHNT and CDR2 YYREEE (reference sequence). This CDR3 is built from 14 residues. With 5 bases clipped from V and 5 bases from J, the junction kept 3 bases outside the gene matches. The CDR3 sequence is CASRSDRGTGELFF. The CDR3 bases are TGTGCCAGCAGATCGGACAGGGGGACCGGGGAGCTGTTTTTT.

With respect to this clonotype: One base away lies a much larger clone, so this may be a sequencing read error. The rearrangement links TRBV21-1 to TRBJ1-4. TRBV21-1 is listed as a pseudogene. The CDR3 extends over 15 amino acids. CDR3 loop: CVSSTRSATNEKLFF. The CDR3 region has the DNA TGTGTCAGCAGCACAAGAAGCGCAACTAATGAAAAACTGTTTTTT.

This clonotype was observed a handful of times. The chain couples TRBV6-2 or TRBV6-3 to TRBJ2-2; TRBD1 matches 7 bases. The CDR3 has 14 residues. Germline V gene data show CDR1 as MNHEY and CDR2 as SVGEGT. The V gene end was trimmed by 8 bases and the J gene end by 2 bases; junction bases not matched to a gene: 5. This CDR3 is CASSRQGNTGELFF. CDR3 sequence (DNA): TGTGCCAGCTCCCGACAGGGTAACACCGGGGAGCTGTTTTTT.

This clonotype was seen repeatedly, ten times or more. The J gene is TRBJ2-1, the V gene TRBV24-1; 9 bases map to TRBD2. The CDR3 has 14 residues. The germline V gene has CDR1 KGHDR and CDR2 SFDVKD. J lost 13 bases, V lost 1 base, and 7 bases had no gene match. In nucleotides, the CDR3 is TGTGCCACCAGTGATTTAGGGACTAGCCTTGATCAGTTCTTC. Protein product: CATSDLGTSLDQFF.

In this sample, this clonotype turned up many times. The gene calls are TRBV6-5 and TRBJ1-2; 8 nucleotides agree with TRBD1. Trimming removed 5 bases from V and 3 bases from J; junction bases left unmatched: 5. Germline V gene sequence: CDR1 MNHEY, CDR2 SVGAGI. There are 14 residues in the CDR3. Written as DNA, the CDR3 is TGTGCCAGCAGTAATCAGGGGGCTTACTATGGCTACACCTTC. This encodes CASSNQGAYYGYTF.

Only a few counts were recorded for this clonotype. This chain connects TRBV6-5 to TRBJ1-5; no reliable D call. Looked up from germline, CDR1 is MNHEY and CDR2 is SVGAGI. V was cut by 5 bases and J by 9 bases, with 14 bases left in between. CDR3 length: 13 residues. The CDR3: CASSPQPRRPQHF. CDR3 sequence (DNA): TGTGCCAGCAGTCCCCAACCCCGGCGGCCCCAGCATTTT.

This chain uses TRBV6-2 or TRBV6-3 with TRBJ1-5; D is ambiguous. The length of the CDR3 is 12 residues. Trimming left V 8 bases short and J 4 bases short, with 9 bases between. Germline V lookup: CDR1 MNHEY, CDR2 SVGEGT. The CDR3 loop is CASSLTNQPQHF. The CDR3 nucleotides are TGTGCCAGCTCACTAACGAATCAGCCCCAGCATTTT.

Of note for this clonotype: The junction departs from germline at one end; a sequencing error may be responsible. The J gene is TRBJ2-2, the V gene TRBV7-7; 8 nucleotides align to TRBD1. The CDR3 is 16 amino acids. Germline CDR1 SSHAT, CDR2 FNYEAQ (reference sequence). The CDR3 is CASSFAGQGNTGELFF. The DNA for the CDR3 is TGTGCTAGCAGCTTTGCTGGACAGGGGAACACCGGGGAGCTGTTTTTT.

This clonotype has ten or more counts. This chain uses TRBV18 with TRBJ2-5; D gene uncertain. Germline CDR1 and CDR2: KGHSH and LQKENI. CDR3 size: 13 residues. V shed 3 bases and J shed 1 base, with 6 bases lying between them. The chain's CDR3 is CASSPGSQETQYF. The CDR3 DNA reads as TGTGCCAGCTCACCGGGCAGCCAAGAGACCCAGTACTTC.

The rearrangement links TRBV5-1 to TRBJ2-3; 13 nucleotides agree with TRBD2. This CDR3 contains 16 residues. The germline V gene has CDR1 SGHRS and CDR2 YFSETQ. The ends lost 4 bases at V and 3 bases at J; junction bases unmatched: 5. The CDR3: CASSPGLAGVTDTQYF. The CDR3 nucleotides read TGCGCCAGCAGCCCTGGACTAGCGGGGGTAACAGATACGCAGTATTTT.

The genes are TRBV28 and TRBJ2-7, with 7 bases aligning to TRBD1. V was pared by 1 base and J by 2 bases, with 8 bases of the junction left unmatched. From germline, CDR1 is MDHEN and CDR2 SYDVKM. This CDR3 has 16 residues. The CDR3 bases are TGTGCCAGCAGTTTATACGGACAGGTGGGCACCTACGAGCAGTACTTC. Translating gives CASSLYGQVGTYEQYF.

This clonotype has just a few counts. V usage is TRBV10-3 and J usage is TRBJ2-1; no reliable D call. Germline CDR1 ENHRY, CDR2 SYGVKD. V was shortened by 4 bases and J by 6 bases, with 16 bases between the two germline ends. The CDR3 runs to 15 residues. CDR3 bases: TGTGCCATCAGTGCCAATCCAGATCTCTTCAATGAGCAGTTCTTC. Its protein product is CAISANPDLFNEQFF.

This clonotype occurred a few times. The chain recombines TRBV5-1 with TRBJ2-3, with D perhaps TRBD1 (5 bases). Per germline, CDR1 SGHRS and CDR2 YFSETQ. This CDR3 comprises 15 residues. Trimming stripped 2 bases from V and 10 bases from J, with 20 bases between. The CDR3 protein is CASSFYTLVQGAQYF. The CDR3 coding sequence is TGCGCCAGCAGCTTCTATACGTTAGTGCAGGGCGCGCAGTATTTT.

Only a few counts were recorded for this clonotype. The CDR3 bases are TGCGCCAGCAGCTTGGGGTACAACTCCTACGAGCAGTACTTC. Its protein product is CASSLGYNSYEQYF. V is TRBV5-1 and J is TRBJ2-7, with no clear D. Trimming left V 0 bases short and J 0 bases short, with 7 bases between. This CDR3 contains 14 residues. Germline V gene lookup returns CDR1 SGHRS and CDR2 YFSETQ.

This clonotype was seen at least ten times. The genes are TRBV28 and TRBJ2-3; a possible D gene is TRBD1 (5 bases). The CDR3 runs to 14 residues. Trimming stripped 3 bases from V and 6 bases from J, with 13 bases between. Germline V gene sequence: CDR1 MDHEN, CDR2 SYDVKM. As DNA, the CDR3 is TGTGCCAGCAGTTTCGGCAGGGCTCAGGATACGCAGTATTTT. Amino acid sequence: CASSFGRAQDTQYF.

This clonotype was seen many times. V usage is TRBV18 and J usage is TRBJ2-3; the match to TRBD1 covers 7 bases. CDR1 is KGHSH, CDR2 LQKENI, per germline. The trim removed 6 bases at V and 1 base at J, leaving 7 bases unmatched. There are 15 residues in the CDR3. As DNA, the CDR3 is TGTGCCAGCTCCCGGCCGGGACAGCGCACAGATACGCAGTATTTT. Its protein is CASSRPGQRTDTQYF.

This clonotype has a count of ten or more. The CDR3 loop is CASSLAETTTFQYF. Written as DNA, the CDR3 is TGCGCCAGCAGCTTGGCCGAGACCACAACTTTTCAGTACTTC. This rearrangement joins TRBV5-1 to TRBJ2-4, with D hard to call. The CDR3 contains 14 residues. Germline V gives CDR1 SGHRS, CDR2 YFSETQ. Trimming took 0 bases from V and 11 from J, leaving 15 bases between them.

The sample holds many counts of this clonotype. The rearrangement uses TRBV7-2 and TRBJ1-1, with D unresolved. This CDR3 spans 13 amino acids. Germline V gene data show CDR1 as SGHTA and CDR2 as FQGNSA. V was shortened by 5 bases and J by 6 bases, with 13 bases between the two germline ends. The CDR3 DNA reads TGTGCCAGCAGCCCCCCATCGAGGGCTGAAGCTTTCTTT. It yields the protein CASSPPSRAEAFF.

This clonotype was detected many times. V and J are TRBV7-2 and TRBJ1-6; 9 bases fit TRBD1. V was clipped by 1 base and J by 8 bases; unmatched bases: 3. The CDR3 has 15 amino acids. Germline-derived CDR1 and CDR2 are SGHTA and FQGNSA. CDR3 in amino acids: CASSLGGQGYSPLHF. The CDR3 coding sequence is TGTGCCAGCAGCTTAGGGGGACAGGGCTATTCACCCCTCCACTTT.

The chain has TRBV20-1 and TRBJ1-6, with TRBD1 as a possible D gene (5 bases). V gave up 4 bases and J gave up 9 bases, with 16 bases separating them. The CDR3 covers 14 residues. CDR1 and CDR2 from the germline V gene are DFQATT and SNEGSKA (reference sequence). For the CDR3, the DNA is TGCAGTGCTACACAGGTGGTTGACGGTTCACCCCTCCACTTT. The encoded protein is CSATQVVDGSPLHF.

The chain joins TRBV21-1 to TRBJ2-2; TRBD2, as called in the table, went unchecked against the DNA. TRBV21-1 is classified as a pseudogene. The CDR3 runs 14 residues. The CDR3 sequence is CAKQVAGVPGELFF. The CDR3 DNA reads TGTGCCAAACAAGTAGCGGGGGTACCCGGGGAGCTGTTTTTT.

This clonotype was seen a handful of times. This sequence joins TRBV12-3 or TRBV12-4 and TRBJ2-2; 10 nucleotides align to TRBD2. The CDR3 sequence is 18 residues long. The V and J ends lost 2 bases and 5 bases, in that order; junction bases with no gene match: 11. The CDR3 sequence is CASSLRLAGVVWTGELFF. CDR3 nucleotide sequence: TGTGCCAGCAGTTTAAGGCTAGCGGGAGTTGTTTGGACCGGGGAGCTGTTTTTT.

This clonotype was detected ten times or more. The genes are TRBV6-6 and TRBJ2-7; D possibly corresponds to TRBD1 (6 bases). V was pared by 0 bases and J by 2 bases, with 11 bases between. Germline CDR1 is MNHNY and CDR2 is SVGAGI (reference sequence). The CDR3 has 15 amino acids. CDR3 residues: CASSYSPDRTYEQYF. In nucleotides, the CDR3 is TGTGCCAGCAGTTACTCCCCGGACAGAACCTACGAGCAGTACTTC.

The chain employs TRBV10-2 and TRBJ2-1; 7 positions agree with TRBD1. The CDR3 has 15 residues. V was pared by 7 bases and J by 3 bases, with 9 bases of the junction left unmatched. Looked up from germline, CDR1 is WSHSY and CDR2 is SAAADI. CDR3 sequence (DNA): TGCGCCAGCACCGAGGGACAGTCGATCTACAATGAGCAGTTCTTC. Protein sequence: CASTEGQSIYNEQFF.

This clonotype was found many times. The V call is TRBV7-2, the J call TRBJ1-2, with D perhaps TRBD1 (5 bases). Germline assignment: CDR1 SGHTA and CDR2 FQGNSA. V was clipped by 6 bases and J by 2 bases, with 10 bases between them. This CDR3 region has 13 residues. The CDR3, as DNA: TGTGCCAGCAGTCCAGACAGAAACTATGGCTACACCTTC. It encodes CASSPDRNYGYTF.